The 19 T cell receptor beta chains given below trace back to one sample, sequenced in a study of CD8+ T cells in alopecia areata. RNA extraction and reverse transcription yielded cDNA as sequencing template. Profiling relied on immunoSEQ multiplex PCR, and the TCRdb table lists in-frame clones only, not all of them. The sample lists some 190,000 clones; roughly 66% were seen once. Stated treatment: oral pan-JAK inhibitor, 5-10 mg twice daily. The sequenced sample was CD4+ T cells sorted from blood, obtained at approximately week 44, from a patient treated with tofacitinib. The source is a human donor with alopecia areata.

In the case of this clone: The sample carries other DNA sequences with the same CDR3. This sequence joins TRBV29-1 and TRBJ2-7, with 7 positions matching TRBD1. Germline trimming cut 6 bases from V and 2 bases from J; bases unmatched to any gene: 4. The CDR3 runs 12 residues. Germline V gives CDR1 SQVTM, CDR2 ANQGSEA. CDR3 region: CSVRDSPYEQYF. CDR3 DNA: TGCAGCGTGAGGGACAGCCCCTACGAGCAGTACTTC.

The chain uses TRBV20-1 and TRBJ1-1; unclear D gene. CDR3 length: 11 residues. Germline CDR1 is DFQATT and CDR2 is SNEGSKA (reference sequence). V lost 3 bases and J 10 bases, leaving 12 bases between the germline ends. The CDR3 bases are TGCAGTGCTAGGCAGGTTGGGGTAGCTTTCTTT. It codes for CSARQVGVAFF.

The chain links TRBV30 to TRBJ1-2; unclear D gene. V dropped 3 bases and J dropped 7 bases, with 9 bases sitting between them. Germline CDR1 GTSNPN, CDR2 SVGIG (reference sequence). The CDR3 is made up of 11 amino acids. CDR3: CAWSGDSGYTF. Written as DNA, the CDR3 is TGTGCCTGGAGCGGGGATAGTGGCTACACCTTC.

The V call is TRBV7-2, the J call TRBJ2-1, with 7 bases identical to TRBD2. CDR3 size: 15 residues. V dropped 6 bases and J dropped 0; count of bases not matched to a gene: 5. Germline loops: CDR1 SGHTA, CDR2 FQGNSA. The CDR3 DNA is TGTGCCAGCAGTCCGAGCGGGGTCTCCTACAATGAGCAGTTCTTC. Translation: CASSPSGVSYNEQFF.

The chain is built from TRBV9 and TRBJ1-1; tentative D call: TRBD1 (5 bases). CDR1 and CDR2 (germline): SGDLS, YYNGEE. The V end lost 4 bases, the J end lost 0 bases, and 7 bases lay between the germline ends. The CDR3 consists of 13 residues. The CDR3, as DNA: TGTGCCAGCAGCCAGGGCCTGAACACTGAAGCTTTCTTT. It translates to CASSQGLNTEAFF.

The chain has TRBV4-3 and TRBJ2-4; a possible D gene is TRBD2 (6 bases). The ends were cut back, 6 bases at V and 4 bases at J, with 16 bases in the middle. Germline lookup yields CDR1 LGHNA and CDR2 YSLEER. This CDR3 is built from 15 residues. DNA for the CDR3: TGCGCCAGCAGTCCAGCGGCGGGGCCGAAAAACATTCAGTACTTC. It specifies CASSPAAGPKNIQYF.

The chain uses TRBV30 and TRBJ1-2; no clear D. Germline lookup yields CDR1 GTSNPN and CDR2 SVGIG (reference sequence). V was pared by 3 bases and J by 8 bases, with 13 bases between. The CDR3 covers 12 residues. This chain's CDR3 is CAWRLGGLGYTF. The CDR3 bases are TGTGCCTGGAGGTTAGGAGGTCTAGGCTACACCTTC.

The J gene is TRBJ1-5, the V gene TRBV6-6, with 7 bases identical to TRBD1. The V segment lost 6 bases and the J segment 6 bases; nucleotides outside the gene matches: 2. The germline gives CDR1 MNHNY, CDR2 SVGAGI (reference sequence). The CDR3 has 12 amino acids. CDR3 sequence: CASSDRAQPQHF. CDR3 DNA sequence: TGTGCCAGCAGCGACAGGGCTCAGCCCCAGCATTTT.

The CDR3 spells CATSRDRGTRADTQYF. For the CDR3, the DNA is TGTGCCACCAGCAGAGATCGAGGGACTAGGGCAGATACGCAGTATTTT. The V gene is TRBV15, the J gene TRBJ2-3; TRBD2 agrees at 8 bases. V was pared by 0 bases and J by 4 bases, with 6 bases of the junction left unmatched. Germline V gene lookup returns CDR1 LNHNV and CDR2 YYDKDF (reference sequence). This CDR3 has 16 residues. The full variable domain, completed using reference TRBV15 and TRBJ2-3, is DAMVIQNPRYQVTQFGKPVTLSCSQTLNHNVMYWYQQKSSQAPKLLFHYYDKDFNNEADTPDNFQSRRPNTSFCFLDIRSPGLGDTAMYLCATSRDRGTRADTQYFGPGTRLTVL.

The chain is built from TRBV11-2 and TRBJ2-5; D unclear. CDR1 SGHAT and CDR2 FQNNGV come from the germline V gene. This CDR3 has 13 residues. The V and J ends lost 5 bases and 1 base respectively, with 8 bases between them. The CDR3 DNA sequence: TGTGCCAGCAGCCAGTCATTCCAAGAGACCCAGTACTTC. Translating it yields CASSQSFQETQYF. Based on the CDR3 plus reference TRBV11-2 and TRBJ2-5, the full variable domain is EAGVAQSPRYKIIEKRQSVAFWCNPISGHATLYWYQQILGQGPKLLIQFQNNGVVDDSQLPKDRFSAERLKGVDSTLKIQPAKLEDSAVYLCASSQSFQETQYFGPGTRLLVL.

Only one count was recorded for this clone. The CDR3 here is CASSLEVADTQYF. The CDR3 DNA reads TGTGCCAGCAGCTTAGAGGTAGCAGATACGCAGTATTTT. V usage is TRBV7-2 and J usage is TRBJ2-3; D is undetermined. This CDR3 has 13 amino acids. Trimming took 1 base from V and 4 from J, leaving 6 bases between them. Germline V gene lookup returns CDR1 SGHTA and CDR2 FQGNSA.

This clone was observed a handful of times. The CDR3 region is CASSAREGSTEAFF. The CDR3 bases are TGTGCCAGCAGCGCGCGAGAGGGTTCCACTGAAGCTTTCTTT. The V and J genes are TRBV7-8 and TRBJ1-1; D is unclear. Germline V gene lookup returns CDR1 SGHVS and CDR2 FQNEAQ. V lost 5 bases, J lost 4 bases, and 14 bases lay in between. The CDR3 length is 14 residues.

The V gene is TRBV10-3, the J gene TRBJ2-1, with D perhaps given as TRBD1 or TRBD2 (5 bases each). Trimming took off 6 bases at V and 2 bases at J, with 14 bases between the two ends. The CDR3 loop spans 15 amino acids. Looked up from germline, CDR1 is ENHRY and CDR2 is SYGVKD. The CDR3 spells CAISKPGTTYNEQFF. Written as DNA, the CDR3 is TGTGCCATCAGCAAGCCCGGGACCACCTACAATGAGCAGTTCTTC.

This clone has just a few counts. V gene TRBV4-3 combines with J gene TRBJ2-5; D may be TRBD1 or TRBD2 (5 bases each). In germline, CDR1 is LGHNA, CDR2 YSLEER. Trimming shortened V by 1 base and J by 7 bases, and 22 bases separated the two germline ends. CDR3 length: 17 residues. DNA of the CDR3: TGCGCCAGCAGCCAAGGGGTCGCAACGGGGCAAATTGGGACCCAGTACTTC. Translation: CASSQGVATGQIGTQYF.

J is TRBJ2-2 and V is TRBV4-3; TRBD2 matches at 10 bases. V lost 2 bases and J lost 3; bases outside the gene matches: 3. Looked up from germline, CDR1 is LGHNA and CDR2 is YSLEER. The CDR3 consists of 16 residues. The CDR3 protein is CASSQRTSGDTGELFF. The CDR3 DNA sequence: TGCGCCAGCAGCCAACGGACTAGCGGTGACACCGGGGAGCTGTTTTTT.

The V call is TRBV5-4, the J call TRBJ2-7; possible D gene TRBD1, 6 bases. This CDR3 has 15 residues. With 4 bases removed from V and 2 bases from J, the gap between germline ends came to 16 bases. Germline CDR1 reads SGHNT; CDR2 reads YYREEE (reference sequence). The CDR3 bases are TGTGCCAGCAGCCCCGAGGGACAAAGAGCCTACGAGCAGTACTTC. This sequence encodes CASSPEGQRAYEQYF.

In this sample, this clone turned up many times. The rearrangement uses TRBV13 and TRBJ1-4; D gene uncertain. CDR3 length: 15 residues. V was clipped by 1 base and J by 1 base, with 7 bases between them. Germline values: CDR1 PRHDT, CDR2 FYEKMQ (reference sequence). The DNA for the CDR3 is TGTGCCAGCAGCTTAGCCGACCGAACTAATGAAAAACTGTTTTTT. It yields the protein CASSLADRTNEKLFF.

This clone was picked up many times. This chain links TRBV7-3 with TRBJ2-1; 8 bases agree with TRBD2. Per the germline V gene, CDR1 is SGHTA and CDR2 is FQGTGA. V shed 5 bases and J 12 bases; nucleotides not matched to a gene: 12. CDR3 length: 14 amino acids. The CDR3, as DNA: TGTGCCAGCAGCCCCCAGCGAGGGGCGGGGGGGCAGTTCTTC. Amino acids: CASSPQRGAGGQFF.

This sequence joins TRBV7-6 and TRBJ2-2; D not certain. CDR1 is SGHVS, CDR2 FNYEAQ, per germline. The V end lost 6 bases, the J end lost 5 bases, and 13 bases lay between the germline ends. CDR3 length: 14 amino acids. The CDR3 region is CASRHTRATGELFF. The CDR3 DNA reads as TGTGCCAGCAGACATACACGAGCAACCGGGGAGCTGTTTTTT.